This T cell receptor (beta chain) was documented in a study of cytomegalovirus exposure and HLA in healthy donors. The PCR made use of 60 Vbeta and 13 Jbeta primers. Profiling relied on immunoSEQ multiplex PCR, and the TCRdb table lists in-frame clones only, not all of them. The sample shows approximately 180,000 clones, 77% of them seen only once. Study-level points and caveats: Accurate prediction of most subjects' HLA-A and HLA-B alleles from TCR beta sequences was reported.

A remark on this clone: Its specificity is unknown.

The sample was PBMCs. This receptor was taken from a woman aged 60-75 years in good health and CMV-seropositive.

CDR3 loop: CACDSGTSQFF. CDR3 nucleotides: TGTGCCTGCGACTCCGGGACTTCCCAGTTCTTC. The J gene is TRBJ2-1, the V gene TRBV6-5; D is perhaps TRBD2 (6 bases). CDR1 and CDR2 (germline): MNHEY, SVGAGI. Trimming cost V 11 bases and J 13 bases, with 18 bases left between them. The CDR3 covers 11 residues.